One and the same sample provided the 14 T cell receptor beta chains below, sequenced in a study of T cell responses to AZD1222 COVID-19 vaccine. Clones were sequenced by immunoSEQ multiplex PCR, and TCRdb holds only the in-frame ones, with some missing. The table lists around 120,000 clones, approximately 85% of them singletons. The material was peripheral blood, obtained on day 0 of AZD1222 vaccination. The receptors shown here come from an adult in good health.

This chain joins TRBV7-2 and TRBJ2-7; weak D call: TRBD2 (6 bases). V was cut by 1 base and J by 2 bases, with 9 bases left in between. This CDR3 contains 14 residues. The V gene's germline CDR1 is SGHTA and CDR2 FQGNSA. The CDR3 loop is CASSLGGVTYEQYF. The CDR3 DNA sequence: TGTGCCAGCAGCTTAGGGGGGGTAACCTACGAGCAGTACTTC.

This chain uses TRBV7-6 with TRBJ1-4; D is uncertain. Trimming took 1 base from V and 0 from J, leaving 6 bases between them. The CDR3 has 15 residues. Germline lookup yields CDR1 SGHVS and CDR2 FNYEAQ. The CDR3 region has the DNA TGTGCCAGCAGCTTAGGGCAGGCAACTAATGAAAAACTGTTTTTT. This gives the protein CASSLGQATNEKLFF.

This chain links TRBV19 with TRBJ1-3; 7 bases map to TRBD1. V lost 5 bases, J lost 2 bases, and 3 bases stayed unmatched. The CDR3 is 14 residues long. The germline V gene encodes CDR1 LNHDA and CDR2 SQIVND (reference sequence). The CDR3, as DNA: TGTGCCAGTAGTGCCGGGACAGCTGGAAACACCATATATTTT. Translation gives CASSAGTAGNTIYF.

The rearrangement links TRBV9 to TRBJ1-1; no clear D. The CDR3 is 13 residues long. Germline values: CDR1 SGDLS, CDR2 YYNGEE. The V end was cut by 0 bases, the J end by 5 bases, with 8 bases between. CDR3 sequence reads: CASSVVAGTEAFF. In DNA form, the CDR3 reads TGTGCCAGCAGCGTAGTGGCGGGGACTGAAGCTTTCTTT.

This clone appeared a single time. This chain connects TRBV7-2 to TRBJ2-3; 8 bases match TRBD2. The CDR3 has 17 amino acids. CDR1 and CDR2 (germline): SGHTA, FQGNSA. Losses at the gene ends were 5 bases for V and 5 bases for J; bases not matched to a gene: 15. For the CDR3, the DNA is TGTGCCAGCAGCCTCCAAAGCTCGGGGGGGGCCGGAGATACGCAGTATTTT. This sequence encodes CASSLQSSGGAGDTQYF.

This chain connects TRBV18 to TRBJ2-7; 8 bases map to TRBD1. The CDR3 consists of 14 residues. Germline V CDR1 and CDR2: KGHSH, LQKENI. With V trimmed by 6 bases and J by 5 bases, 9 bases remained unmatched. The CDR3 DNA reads TGTGCCAGCTCTTGGACACAGGGGGTCCACGAGCAGTACTTC. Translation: CASSWTQGVHEQYF.

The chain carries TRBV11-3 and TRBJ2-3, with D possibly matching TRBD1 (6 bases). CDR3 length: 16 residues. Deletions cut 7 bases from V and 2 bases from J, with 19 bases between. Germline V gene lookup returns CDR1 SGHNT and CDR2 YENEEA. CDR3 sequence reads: CASTKGGPSHTDTQYF. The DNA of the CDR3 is TGTGCCAGCACCAAAGGGGGACCTTCTCACACAGATACGCAGTATTTT.

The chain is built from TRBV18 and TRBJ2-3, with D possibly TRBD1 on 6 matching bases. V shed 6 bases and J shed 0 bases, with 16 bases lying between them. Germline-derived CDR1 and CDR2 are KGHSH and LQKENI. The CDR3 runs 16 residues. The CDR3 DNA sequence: TGTGCCAGCTCGCGGACAGTCGACCCTAGCACAGATACGCAGTATTTT. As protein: CASSRTVDPSTDTQYF.

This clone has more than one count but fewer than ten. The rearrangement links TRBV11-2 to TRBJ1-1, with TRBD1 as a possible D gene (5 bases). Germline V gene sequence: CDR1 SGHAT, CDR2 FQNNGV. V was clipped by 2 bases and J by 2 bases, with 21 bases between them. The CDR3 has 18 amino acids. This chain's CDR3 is CASSLYRVWGPPNTEAFF. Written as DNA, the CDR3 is TGTGCCAGCAGCTTATATAGGGTCTGGGGCCCCCCTAACACTGAAGCTTTCTTT. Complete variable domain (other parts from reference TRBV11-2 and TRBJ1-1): EAGVAQSPRYKIIEKRQSVAFWCNPISGHATLYWYQQILGQGPKLLIQFQNNGVVDDSQLPKDRFSAERLKGVDSTLKIQPAKLEDSAVYLCASSLYRVWGPPNTEAFFGQGTRLTVV.

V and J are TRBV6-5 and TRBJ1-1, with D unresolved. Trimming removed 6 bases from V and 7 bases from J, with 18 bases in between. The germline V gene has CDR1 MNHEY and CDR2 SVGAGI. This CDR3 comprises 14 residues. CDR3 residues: CASRRRAVLGEAFF. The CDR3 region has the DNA TGTGCCAGCAGAAGGAGGGCCGTTTTGGGTGAAGCTTTCTTT.

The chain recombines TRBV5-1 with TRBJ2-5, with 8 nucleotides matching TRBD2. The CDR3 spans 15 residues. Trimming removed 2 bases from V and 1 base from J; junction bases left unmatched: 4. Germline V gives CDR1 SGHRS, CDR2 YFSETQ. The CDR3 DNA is TGCGCCAGCAGCTTTACTAGCGGAGCCCAAGAGACCCAGTACTTC. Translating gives CASSFTSGAQETQYF.

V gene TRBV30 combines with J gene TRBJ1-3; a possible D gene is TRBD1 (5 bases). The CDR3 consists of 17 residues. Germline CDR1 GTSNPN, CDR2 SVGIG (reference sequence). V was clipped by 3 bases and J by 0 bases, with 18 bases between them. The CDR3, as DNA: TGTGCCTGGAGCCTTTGGGGGGACCCCCTCTCTGGAAACACCATATATTTT. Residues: CAWSLWGDPLSGNTIYF.

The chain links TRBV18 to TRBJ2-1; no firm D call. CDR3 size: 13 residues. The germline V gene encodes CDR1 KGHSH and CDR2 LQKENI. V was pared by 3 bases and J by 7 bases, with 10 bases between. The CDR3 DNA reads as TGTGCCAGCTCACCGGGTGTTAGTAATGAGCAGTTCTTC. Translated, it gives CASSPGVSNEQFF.

CDR3 protein: CASSDERGHWGAFF. The CDR3 region has the DNA TGTGCCAGCAGTGACGAAAGGGGGCATTGGGGAGCTTTCTTT. This chain connects TRBV2 to TRBJ1-1; 7 bases are a match to TRBD1. Germline values: CDR1 SNHLY, CDR2 FYNNEI. This CDR3 comprises 14 residues. Unmatched junction bases numbered 11, after V lost 3 bases and J lost 10 bases.